This T cell receptor beta chain appears in the sequencing data of a study of memory B cells and T cells in multiple sclerosis (dated by TCRdb to 2016 to 2019). As for the study more broadly: The study compared TCR beta repertoires of autoproliferating peripheral T cells with brain lesion-infiltrating T cells in multiple sclerosis patients. Two multiple sclerosis patients, for whom either brain lesions at autopsy or brain-infiltrating cells from biopsy were available, were included in TCR sequencing.

What the authors observed across the whole study: Because clone-set sizes differed between compartments, counts of shared clonotypes were influenced and normalization was required.

After CFSE-labeled PBMCs were cultured without a stimulus, the autoproliferating (CFSEdim) and non-proliferating (CFSEhi) T cell fractions were sequenced separately. In total, some 50 million CFSE-labeled PBMCs were cultured without stimulus for 6 to 8 days, after which replicate wells were pooled. PBMCs were labeled with around 0.48 uM CFSE and were cultured without exogenous stimuli in serum-free AIM-V medium. PBMCs were obtained by Ficoll density gradient centrifugation and kept cryopreserved until use. Using a FACSAria III, live 7-AAD-negative cells were sorted, then washed with PBS and stored frozen at -80 degrees C as dry pellets. Using the immunoSEQ Platform, TCRbeta CDR3 regions were amplified from extracted genomic DNA. Multiplex PCR, high-throughput sequencing and a vendor bioinformatics pipeline were combined in the immunoSEQ assay. Turning to the authors' computational methods: Non-productive sequences and CDR3s under 4 amino acids long were removed, and the clonotype frequencies in each sample were recalculated. In immunoSEQ Analyzer 2.0, shared clonotypes were identified as identical CDR3 amino acid, V gene and J gene sequences. To normalize repertoire overlap, the number of shared clonotypes was divided by the product of the two clone-set sizes and multiplied by 1000 to give arbitrary units. In TCRdb, the immuneACCESS table is reduced to in-frame sequences with V and J assigned. These tables do not hold every clone; where another copy was compared, an unresolved V gene accounts for under half, and the others remain unexplained. For V, J and clone size, that table is used; D and trimming come from the DNA. The sample table contains 40,000 to 50,000 clones; only one count was recorded for over 70% of them. Of the sample, 1% to 1.3% is held by the ten largest clones.

As concerns this clone: Its antigen is not yet known. Qualities for individual bases were not recorded, and no much larger clone is one base off.

Trimming removed 2 bases from V and 2 bases from J, leaving 10 bases between the germline ends. There are 14 amino acids in the CDR3, from cysteine to phenylalanine inclusive. Of the read, only the CDR3 DNA is kept; its 42 bases are in frame from base 1. Based on the germline V gene, the CDR1 and CDR2 sequences are MNHEY and SVGAGI. Source material: PBMCs from blood kept in culture. The chain employs TRBV6-5 and TRBJ2-7; confidence is insufficient to name the D gene. The source of this sequence is a human donor with multiple sclerosis. The base sequence is TGTGCCAGCAGTTACAAAACGGATACCTACGAGCAGTACTTC. Translation gives CASSYKTDTYEQYF.